This TCR beta chain originates from a study of CXCR3-negative and CXCR3-positive naive CD8 T cells. With UMI labels, 5' RACE was used to prepare the TRB cDNA libraries. No DNA is given; TCRdb re-called the 5' RACE reads and lists each CDR3 protein once. This sample's table has some 61,000 distinct CDR3 sequences. For this clonotype: Antigen: not known.

This CDR3 is built from 15 residues. Germline CDR1 is SGHAT and CDR2 is FQNNGV. Points from the study as a whole: Naive cells that were CXCR3-positive had more hydrophobic TRB CDR3s (compared with CXCR3-negative naive cells). It was found that naive subsets had comparable surface CD5, and TCR strength was inferred from TRB CDR3 properties. Memory CD8+ cells had much lower diversity, and both naive subsets had comparably high diversity.

This receptor was obtained from a human donor in good health. Some clones in this sample may be carry-over from other donors' samples. The V gene is TRBV11-2, the J gene TRBJ2-7; TCRdb gives TRBD2 as the D gene, but with no DNA this cannot be confirmed. Source material: naive CXCR3- CD8+ T cells from blood. Specified subset: CD45RO-CCR7+CD27+CD95- naive CD8+ T cells lacking CXCR3 (TNR3-). The CDR3 spells CASSTAAGGPYEQYF.